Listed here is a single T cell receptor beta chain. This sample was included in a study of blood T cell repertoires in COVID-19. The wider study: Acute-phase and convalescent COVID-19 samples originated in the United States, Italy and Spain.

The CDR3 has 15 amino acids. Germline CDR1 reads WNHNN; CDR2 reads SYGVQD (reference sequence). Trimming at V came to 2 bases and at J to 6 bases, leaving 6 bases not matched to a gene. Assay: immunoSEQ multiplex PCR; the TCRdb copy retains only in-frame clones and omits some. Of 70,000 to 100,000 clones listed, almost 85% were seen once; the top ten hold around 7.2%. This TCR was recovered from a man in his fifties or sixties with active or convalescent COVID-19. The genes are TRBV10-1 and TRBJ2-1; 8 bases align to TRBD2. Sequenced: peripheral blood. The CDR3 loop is CASSEPGLGFNEQFF. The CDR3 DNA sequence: TGCGCCAGCAGTGAGCCGGGACTAGGGTTCAATGAGCAGTTCTTC.